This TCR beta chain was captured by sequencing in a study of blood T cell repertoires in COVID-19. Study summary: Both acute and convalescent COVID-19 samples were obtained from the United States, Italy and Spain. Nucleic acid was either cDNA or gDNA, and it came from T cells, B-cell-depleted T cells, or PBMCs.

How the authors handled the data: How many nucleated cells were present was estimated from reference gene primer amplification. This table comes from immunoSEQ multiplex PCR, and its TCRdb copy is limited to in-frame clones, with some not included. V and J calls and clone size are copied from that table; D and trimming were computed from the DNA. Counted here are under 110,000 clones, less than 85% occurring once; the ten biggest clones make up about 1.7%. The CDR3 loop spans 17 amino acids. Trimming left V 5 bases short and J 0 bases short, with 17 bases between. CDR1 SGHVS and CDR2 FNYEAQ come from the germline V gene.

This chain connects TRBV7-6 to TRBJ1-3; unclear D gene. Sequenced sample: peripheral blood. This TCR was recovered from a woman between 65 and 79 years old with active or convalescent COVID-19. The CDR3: CASSGAGFGISGNTIYF. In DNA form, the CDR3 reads TGTGCCAGCAGCGGAGCGGGTTTTGGGATCTCTGGAAACACCATATATTTT.